This TCR beta chain derives from a study of T cell changes during pregnancy in multiple sclerosis. The germline V gene encodes CDR1 SEHNR and CDR2 FQNEAQ (reference sequence). The CDR3 extends over 13 amino acids. V lost 5 bases and J 4 bases, leaving 11 bases between the germline ends. TCRdb keeps only in-frame clones here, not all; method: immunoSEQ multiplex PCR. The sample records 61,000 or so clones, over 85% being singletons. The J gene is TRBJ1-1, the V gene TRBV7-9; D ambiguous. The sequence derives from a female donor with multiple sclerosis, enrolled in a pregnancy study. The starting material was CD4+ T cells from peripheral blood mononuclear cells, obtained before pregnancy. Here the CDR3 DNA reads TGTGCCAGCAGCCCGGGAGCACGCACTGAAGCTTTCTTT. It codes for CASSPGARTEAFF. Supplemented by reference TRBV7-9 and TRBJ1-1, the full variable domain reads DTGVSQNPRHKITKRGQNVTFRCDPISEHNRLYWYRQTLGQGPEFLTYFQNEAQLEKSRLLSDRFSAERPKGSFSTLEIQRTEQGDSAMYLCASSPGARTEAFFGQGTRLTVV.